Sequencing of this T cell receptor beta chain was carried out in a study of radiotherapy plus CTLA-4 blockade in lung cancer. From germline, CDR1 is SGDLS and CDR2 YYNGEE. Trimming took off 3 bases at V and 0 bases at J, with 15 bases between the two ends. This CDR3 has 16 residues. For this clone: No antigen is known for it.

Produced via immunoSEQ multiplex PCR; TCRdb's table is partial and in-frame only. The top ten clones hold 5.5% to 7% of a sample with some 110,000 clones, 85% to 90% of them seen once. Findings and caveats of the study: Increased serum interferon-beta after radiation also reportedly predicted response strongly. After radiotherapy and ipilimumab, tumor-derived clones expanded in peripheral blood.

This TCR was sampled from a human donor with non-small cell lung cancer that progressed on radiotherapy plus ipilimumab. Sequencing was performed on peripheral blood, taken from a patient treated with radiotherapy plus ipilimumab. The chain combines TRBV9 with TRBJ1-1; the D gene is possibly TRBD1 (5 bases). The CDR3 here is CASSEEGEKMNTEAFF. The CDR3 DNA reads as TGTGCCAGCAGCGAGGAAGGGGAGAAGATGAACACTGAAGCTTTCTTT.